The T cell receptor beta chain under discussion was sequenced for a study of blood T cell repertoires in COVID-19 (dated by TCRdb to between 2020 and 2021). Regarding the study in general: The collaborator samples originated in the United States, Italy and Spain and spanned the acute and convalescent phases of COVID-19. A freely available public database, intended as a resource for researchers studying the immune response to SARS-CoV-2, is where the repertoires were released. The prospective study material was composed of cDNA or gDNA derived from T cells, B-cell-depleted T cells, or PBMCs. A de-identified subject ID, COVID-19 status, age in years and sex were almost always included in the sample metadata. Where HLA class I and class II types were available, the types were taken from metadata supplied by the sample provider, not from assay-based typing. The dataset comprised deeply sampled blood TCRbeta repertoires from subjects exposed to, actively infected with, or recovered from COVID-19. The samples were drawn from the first 160 participants of the ongoing ImmuneRACE study and from about 1,200 subjects provided by 6 global collaborators. Broad study findings and their caveats: The amount of clinical and demographic metadata varied by source and participant and was provided uncurated.

Participants in the prospective study were enrolled through a virtual design, were aged roughly 18 to 100 years, and lived in 24 United States geographic areas. Cohort assignment in the prospective study relied on participant-reported clinical history from a screening survey and a study questionnaire. For ImmuneRACE Cohort 3, a participant was defined as recovered based on two consecutive negative NP/OP PCR tests, clearance by a healthcare professional, or resolution of symptoms. In the prospective study, mobile phlebotomists collected whole blood, serum and a nasopharyngeal or oropharyngeal swab from each participant. Prospective study participants could optionally give additional blood draws and questionnaires over a roughly two-month period. Before DNA extraction, blood samples from the prospective study were shipped at room temperature or frozen. The CDR3, from cysteine to phenylalanine, totals 15 residues. Only the CDR3 DNA is retained, 45 bases long and in frame from the first base. CDR1 and CDR2, per the germline V gene, are SGHTA and FQGNSA. The V end loses 0 bases and the J end loses 1 base, and a stretch of 7 bases separates them.

TCRbeta CDR3 regions were amplified from genomic DNA using the immunoSEQ Assay, a bias-controlled multiplex PCR. As for the original processing: Nucleated cell counts per sample were estimated from amplification of reference gene primers within the assay. To quantify the absolute abundance of each unique TCRbeta CDR3 rearrangement, sequence reads were collapsed and filtered. For each sample, productive Simpson clonality was calculated as the square root of Simpson's diversity index across productive rearrangements. Not all clones reach the TCRdb copy of this immuneACCESS table, which keeps in-frame sequences only. Checked studies attribute under half of the gap to unresolved V genes and leave the rest unexplained. The V and J calls and clone size were taken over from that table, and D and trimming were inferred from the DNA. Recorded for this sample are over 150,000 clones; around 84% of them occurred a single time. Around 7% of the sample is taken by the ten largest.

With respect to this clone: The antigen it binds to is not known. No per-base quality is available; no much larger clone lies one base away.

In this chain, TRBV7-2 is recombined with TRBJ1-5, with the D gene too uncertain to name. The TCR comes from a man aged 50-60 years who had recovered from COVID-19. Sample: PBMCs or T cells enriched from blood (not recorded which). Here is the DNA: TGTGCCAGCAGCTTAGCGACGGGGAGCAATCAGCCCCAGCATTTT. It translates as CASSLATGSNQPQHF.